Below, 28 T cell receptor beta chains from the same sample are listed, as sequenced in a study of T cells in Graves' hyperthyroidism and ophthalmopathy. RNA transcripts yielded amplified TCR beta CDR3 regions. First-round RT-PCR targeting the TCR CDR3 was performed with the HTBI primer set. TCRdb processed the multiplex PCR reads anew with MiXCR; each CDR3 protein has one entry. In the table there are 200,000 to 250,000 distinct CDR3 sequences, about a sixth of which are singletons. The specimen sequenced was blood. The origin of the receptors is a woman aged 45-60 years with Graves' hyperthyroidism.

This clonotype was counted a few times. CDR3 loop: CATMGSKRMQETQYF. CDR3 sequence (DNA): TGTGCCACCATGGGGTCAAAGAGGATGCAAGAGACCCAGTACTTC. The rearrangement uses TRBV24-1 and TRBJ2-5; the D is unclear. The V end lost 8 bases, the J end lost 2 bases, and 17 bases lay between the germline ends. CDR3 length: 15 amino acids. The V gene's germline CDR1 is KGHDR and CDR2 SFDVKD.

This clonotype occurred many times. This chain connects TRBV28 to TRBJ2-1; 14 positions match TRBD2. From germline, CDR1 is MDHEN and CDR2 SYDVKM. The CDR3 totals 16 residues. V shed 8 bases, J shed 10 bases, and the junction held 13 bases outside the gene matches. The chain's CDR3 is CASLSPGTSGSNEQFF. CDR3 nucleotide sequence: TGTGCCAGCCTTTCTCCCGGGACTAGCGGGAGCAACGAGCAGTTCTTC.

This clonotype appeared many times. The rearrangement uses TRBV6-5 and TRBJ2-7; 10 positions agree with TRBD2. The V gene's germline CDR1 is MNHEY and CDR2 SVGAGI. This CDR3 has 19 amino acids. After removal of 0 bases from V and 1 base from J, the junction contained 12 bases not matched to a gene. CDR3 loop: CASSYSMYRLAGDSYEQYF. Written as DNA, the CDR3 is TGTGCCAGCAGTTACTCGATGTATCGGCTAGCGGGAGATTCCTACGAGCAGTACTTC.

This clonotype has just a few counts. The chain combines TRBV7-8 with TRBJ1-1; D is ambiguous. This CDR3 spans 14 amino acids. V dropped 5 bases and J dropped 9 bases, with 19 bases sitting between them. Germline CDR1 SGHVS, CDR2 FQNEAQ. This CDR3 reads CASSPPTRLDKAFF. In DNA, the CDR3 is TGTGCCAGCAGCCCGCCGACAAGACTAGATAAAGCTTTCTTT.

The J gene is TRBJ2-1, the V gene TRBV11-2, with 10 nucleotides matching TRBD2. This CDR3 contains 17 residues. Trimming cost V 2 bases and J 3 bases; bases outside gene matches: 7. The V gene's germline CDR1 is SGHAT and CDR2 FQNNGV. CDR3: CASSLRGLAPVYNEQFF. The DNA for the CDR3 is TGTGCCAGCAGCTTAAGGGGACTAGCGCCTGTCTACAATGAGCAGTTCTTC.

This clonotype was counted between two and nine times. The genes are TRBV28 and TRBJ1-2, with D unresolved. The CDR3 extends over 15 amino acids. CDR1 MDHEN and CDR2 SYDVKM come from the germline V gene. V lost 2 bases and J lost 4, with 14 bases in between. CDR3 in DNA: TGTGCCAGCAGTTTAACCGGGCGGCTCGGCTATGGCTACACCTTC. Translated, it gives CASSLTGRLGYGYTF.

The genes are TRBV11-2 and TRBJ1-1, with TRBD1 identical over 7 bases. This CDR3 has 15 amino acids. CDR1 SGHAT and CDR2 FQNNGV come from the germline V gene. Trimming removed 7 bases from V and 7 bases from J; junction bases left unmatched: 15. The CDR3 DNA sequence: TGTGCCAGCACCACCCCCGAGGGGGCGCTGAATGAAGCTTTCTTT. It is translated as CASTTPEGALNEAFF.

This clonotype was seen more than once but under ten times. V and J are TRBV24-1 and TRBJ1-4, with 7 nucleotides matching TRBD1. The CDR3 has 14 amino acids. Trimming removed 6 bases from V and 2 bases from J; junction bases left unmatched: 2. Germline values: CDR1 KGHDR, CDR2 SFDVKD. The CDR3 coding sequence is TGTGCCACCAGTTCGGGACAGACTAATGAAAAACTGTTTTTT. Encoded protein: CATSSGQTNEKLFF.

There are a few counts of this clonotype. The chain is built from TRBV5-1 and TRBJ2-5, with 8 bases lining up with TRBD2. Germline V gene data show CDR1 as SGHRS and CDR2 as YFSETQ. V shed 4 bases and J 4 bases; nucleotides not matched to a gene: 12. This CDR3 has 16 amino acids. CDR3 amino acids: CASSRSQSGRLETQYF. CDR3 coding DNA: TGCGCCAGCAGCCGATCCCAGAGCGGGAGATTAGAGACCCAGTACTTC.

This clonotype showed up just a few times. This may be a read error: a much more frequent sequence differs by one nucleotide. The V call is TRBV6-1, the J call TRBJ2-5; the D is unclear. CDR1 MNHNS and CDR2 SASEGT come from the germline V gene. The CDR3 is made up of 12 amino acids. The CDR3 sequence is CASSEPQEAQYF. The CDR3 region has the DNA TGTGCCAGCAGCGAGCCTCAAGAGGCCCAGTACTTC.

This clonotype was detected ten times or more. The CDR3 region is CASSNAGFSGTPTEAFF. The CDR3 DNA reads as TGTGCCAGCAGCAATGCGGGATTTTCCGGGACACCCACTGAAGCTTTCTTT. The V and J genes are TRBV2 and TRBJ1-1; maybe TRBD1 (6 bases). V shed 6 bases and J shed 4 bases, with 24 bases lying between them. The CDR3 sequence is 17 residues long. Germline V gene data show CDR1 as SNHLY and CDR2 as FYNNEI.

At least ten counts were recorded for this clonotype. The rearrangement joins TRBV6-1 to TRBJ1-2; D remains unclear. Germline V gene lookup returns CDR1 MNHNS and CDR2 SASEGT. V lost 5 bases to trimming and J lost 3 bases, with 13 bases between them. The CDR3 covers 14 residues. The CDR3: CASSPHGQHYGYTF. The DNA for the CDR3 is TGTGCCAGCAGTCCCCACGGGCAGCACTATGGCTACACCTTC.

CDR3 residues: CASSFPQTPTYEQYF. Here the CDR3 DNA reads TGTGCCAGCAGTTTTCCCCAAACACCCACCTACGAGCAGTACTTC. This chain links TRBV6-9 with TRBJ2-7; D is unresolved. The germline V gene has CDR1 MNHGY and CDR2 SVAAGI. Deletions cut 4 bases from V and 2 bases from J, with 15 bases between. The CDR3 contains 15 residues.

In this sample, this clonotype turned up many times. The chain employs TRBV6-5 and TRBJ2-4, with TRBD1 identical over 7 bases. The CDR3 runs to 15 residues. From germline, CDR1 is MNHEY and CDR2 SVGAGI. With 0 bases clipped from V and 7 bases from J, the junction kept 6 bases outside the gene matches. The chain's CDR3 is CASSYSGQKGNIQYF. The CDR3 nucleotides read TGTGCCAGCAGTTACTCGGGACAGAAGGGTAACATTCAGTACTTC.

This clonotype was found a few times. The rearrangement links TRBV29-1 to TRBJ1-1; D not certain. There are 16 residues in the CDR3. Trimming pared 7 bases from V and 11 bases from J, leaving 32 bases between. Germline CDR1 is SQVTM and CDR2 is ANQGSEA. The CDR3 is CSATRASGFIPKGAFF. In nucleotides, the CDR3 is TGCAGCGCCACGAGGGCCTCGGGTTTTATCCCAAAGGGCGCTTTCTTT.

The chain uses TRBV4-2 and TRBJ1-4; 7 positions agree with TRBD1. J lost 3 bases, V lost 0 bases, and 7 bases had no gene match. Looked up from germline, CDR1 is LGHNA and CDR2 is YNFKEQ. The CDR3 extends over 17 amino acids. This CDR3 reads CASSQDARGRPNEKLFF. The CDR3 nucleotides are TGTGCCAGCAGCCAAGATGCGAGGGGGCGGCCTAATGAAAAACTGTTTTTT.

Ten or more counts support this clonotype. V gene TRBV29-1 combines with J gene TRBJ2-3, with 11 bases aligning to TRBD2. Germline V gene data show CDR1 as SQVTM and CDR2 as ANQGSEA. Losses at the gene ends were 6 bases for V and 3 bases for J; bases not matched to a gene: 11. The CDR3 has 16 residues. The CDR3 reads CSVPGVAGGQTDTQYF. CDR3 sequence (DNA): TGCAGCGTCCCCGGAGTAGCGGGAGGGCAAACAGATACGCAGTATTTT.

This clonotype has a handful of counts. This rearrangement joins TRBV6-1 to TRBJ2-1, with 10 bases fitting TRBD2. Unmatched junction bases numbered 8, after V lost 6 bases and J lost 9 bases. This CDR3 spans 14 amino acids. Germline CDR1 reads MNHNS; CDR2 reads SASEGT. The CDR3 bases are TGTGCCAGCAGCAAAGCGGGAGGGTTGAGTGAGCAGTTCTTC. Its protein product is CASSKAGGLSEQFF.

This sequence joins TRBV11-2 and TRBJ2-3; 8 bases are a match to TRBD2. With V trimmed by 5 bases and J by 5 bases, 6 bases remained unmatched. The V gene's germline CDR1 is SGHAT and CDR2 FQNNGV. This CDR3 comprises 14 residues. The CDR3 DNA sequence: TGTGCCAGCAGCCGAGCGGGAGTAGGAGATACGCAGTATTTT. Amino acid sequence: CASSRAGVGDTQYF.

This clonotype was counted many times. The chain joins TRBV18 to TRBJ2-5; TRBD2 aligns across 7 bases. Germline V gene lookup returns CDR1 KGHSH and CDR2 LQKENI. J lost 1 base, V lost 0 bases, and 5 bases had no gene match. The CDR3 has 16 amino acids. The CDR3: CASSPPASGRQETQYF. The CDR3 DNA follows: TGTGCCAGCTCACCACCGGCTAGCGGCCGCCAAGAGACCCAGTACTTC.

This clonotype was detected ten times or more. This chain uses TRBV6-1 with TRBJ1-1, with TRBD1 as a possible D gene (6 bases). This CDR3 spans 14 amino acids. V shed 5 bases and J shed 1 base, with 11 bases lying between them. Germline V gene lookup returns CDR1 MNHNS and CDR2 SASEGT. DNA of the CDR3: TGTGCCAGCAGTTTGCAGGGGCGGAACACTGAAGCTTTCTTT. It translates to CASSLQGRNTEAFF.

The chain couples TRBV20-1 to TRBJ2-2; 10 bases are a match to TRBD2. The germline V gene encodes CDR1 DFQATT and CDR2 SNEGSKA (reference sequence). V dropped 1 base and J dropped 2; count of bases not matched to a gene: 10. The CDR3 extends over 18 amino acids. The CDR3 region is CSARGFGSSGSNTGELFF. For the CDR3, the DNA is TGCAGTGCTAGAGGGTTTGGGTCTAGCGGGAGTAACACCGGGGAGCTGTTTTTT.

This clonotype was counted many times. This chain joins TRBV6-1 and TRBJ2-5; maybe TRBD2 (6 bases). This CDR3 region has 14 residues. The ends were cut back, 6 bases at V and 1 base at J, with 12 bases in the middle. The V gene's germline CDR1 is MNHNS and CDR2 SASEGT. The CDR3, as DNA: TGTGCCAGCAGGATAGCGGAGCTCCAAGAGACCCAGTACTTC. Residues: CASRIAELQETQYF.

This clonotype was picked up many times. The chain recombines TRBV5-4 with TRBJ2-7; the D gene is possibly TRBD1 (6 bases). This CDR3 region has 16 residues. V shed 4 bases and J shed 0 bases, with 17 bases lying between them. Germline V CDR1 and CDR2: SGHNT, YYREEE (reference sequence). Written as DNA, the CDR3 is TGTGCCAGCAGCCGGACAGCTCTGGAATCCTCCTACGAGCAGTACTTC. This translates into CASSRTALESSYEQYF.

V gene TRBV2 combines with J gene TRBJ2-3; the match to TRBD2 covers 12 bases. Germline V lookup: CDR1 SNHLY, CDR2 FYNNEI. The CDR3 spans 16 residues. V shed 6 bases, J shed 3 bases, and the junction held 7 bases outside the gene matches. CDR3: CASSASTSGSTDTQYF. The CDR3 DNA follows: TGTGCCAGCAGCGCCTCGACTAGCGGGAGTACAGATACGCAGTATTTT.

The chain couples TRBV12-3 or TRBV12-4 to TRBJ2-2, with TRBD1 matching 8 bases. The CDR3 runs 16 residues. The ends lost 8 bases at V and 6 bases at J; junction bases unmatched: 14. CDR3 DNA sequence: TGTGCCAGCCTTGGGACAGGCCTCGAAATCGCCGGGGAGCTGTTTTTT. Protein sequence: CASLGTGLEIAGELFF.

This clonotype has at least ten counts. The chain is built from TRBV5-8 and TRBJ1-2, with 9 nucleotides matching TRBD1. The germline CDR1 and CDR2 sequences are SGHTS and YDEGEE. Trimming took 2 bases from V and 2 from J; bases not matched to a gene: 4. The CDR3 length is 15 residues. CDR3 residues: CASSLQGAPNYGYTF. The DNA for the CDR3 is TGTGCCAGCAGCTTACAGGGGGCCCCAAACTATGGCTACACCTTC. Variable domain in full (rest from reference TRBV5-8 and TRBJ1-2): EAGVTQSPTHLIKTRGQQATLRCSPISGHTSVYWYQQALGLGLQFLLWYDEGEERNRGNFPPRFSGRQFPNYSSELNVNALELEDSALYLCASSLQGAPNYGYTFGSGTRLTVV.

This clonotype was observed a few times. The chain has TRBV7-9 and TRBJ1-1, with D maybe TRBD1 (5 bases). The germline gives CDR1 SEHNR, CDR2 FQNEAQ (reference sequence). The V end lost 5 bases, the J end lost 10 bases, and 11 bases lay between the germline ends. This CDR3 is 11 amino acids long. CDR3 DNA: TGTGCCAGCAGCATGGACAAAGGAGCTTTCTTT. Its translation: CASSMDKGAFF.